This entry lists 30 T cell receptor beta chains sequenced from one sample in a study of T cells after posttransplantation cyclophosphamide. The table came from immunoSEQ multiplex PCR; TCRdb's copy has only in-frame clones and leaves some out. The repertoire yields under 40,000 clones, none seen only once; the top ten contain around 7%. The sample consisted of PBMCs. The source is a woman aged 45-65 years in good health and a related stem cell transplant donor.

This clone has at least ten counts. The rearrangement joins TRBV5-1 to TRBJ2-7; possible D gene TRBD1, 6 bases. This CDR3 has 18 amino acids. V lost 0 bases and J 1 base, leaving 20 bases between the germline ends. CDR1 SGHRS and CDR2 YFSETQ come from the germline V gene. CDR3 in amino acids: CASSLAGQSLGMSYEQYF. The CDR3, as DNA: TGCGCCAGCAGCTTGGCCGGACAGTCGTTGGGGATGTCCTACGAGCAGTACTTC.

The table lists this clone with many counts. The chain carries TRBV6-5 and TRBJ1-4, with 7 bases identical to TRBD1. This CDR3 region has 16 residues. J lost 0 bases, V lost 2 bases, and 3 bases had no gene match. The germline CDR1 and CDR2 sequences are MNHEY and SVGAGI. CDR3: CASSYGTGATNEKLFF. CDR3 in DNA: TGTGCCAGCAGTTACGGTACAGGGGCAACTAATGAAAAACTGTTTTTT.

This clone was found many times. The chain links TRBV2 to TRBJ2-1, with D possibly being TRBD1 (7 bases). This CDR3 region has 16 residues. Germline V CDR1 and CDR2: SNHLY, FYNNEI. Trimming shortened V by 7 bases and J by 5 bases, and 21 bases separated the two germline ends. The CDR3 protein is CASTPVPAGGHNEQFF. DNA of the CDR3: TGTGCCAGCACCCCAGTCCCGGCAGGGGGGCACAATGAGCAGTTCTTC.

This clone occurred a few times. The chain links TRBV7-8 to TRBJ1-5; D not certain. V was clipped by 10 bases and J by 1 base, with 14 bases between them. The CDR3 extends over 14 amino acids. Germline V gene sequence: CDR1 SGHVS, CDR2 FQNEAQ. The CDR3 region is CATSLGRSNQPQHF. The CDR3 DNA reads TGTGCCACCTCACTGGGCAGAAGCAATCAGCCCCAGCATTTT.

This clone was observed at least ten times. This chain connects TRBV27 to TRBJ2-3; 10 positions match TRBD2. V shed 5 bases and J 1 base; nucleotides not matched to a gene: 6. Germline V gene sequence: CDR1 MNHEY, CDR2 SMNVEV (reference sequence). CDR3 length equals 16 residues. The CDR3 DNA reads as TGTGCCAGCAGTCAAGCTAGCGGGAGCGGCACAGATACGCAGTATTTT. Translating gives CASSQASGSGTDTQYF.

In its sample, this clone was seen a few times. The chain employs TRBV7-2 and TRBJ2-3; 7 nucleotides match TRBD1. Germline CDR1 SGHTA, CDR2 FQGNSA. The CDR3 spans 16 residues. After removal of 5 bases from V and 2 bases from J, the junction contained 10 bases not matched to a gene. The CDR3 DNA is TGTGCCAGCAGCCGTTTGGGACAGAGGAACACAGATACGCAGTATTTT. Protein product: CASSRLGQRNTDTQYF.

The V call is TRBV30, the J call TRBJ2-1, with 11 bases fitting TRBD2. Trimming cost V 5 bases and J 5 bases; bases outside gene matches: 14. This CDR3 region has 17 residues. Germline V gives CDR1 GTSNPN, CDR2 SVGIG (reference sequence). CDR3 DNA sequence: TGTGCCTGGGGCGTTTGGGGACTAGCGGACGAACACAATGAGCAGTTCTTC. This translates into CAWGVWGLADEHNEQFF.

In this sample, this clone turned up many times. The CDR3 region is CASSILAGGDNEQFF. The DNA of the CDR3 is TGTGCCAGTAGTATACTAGCGGGAGGGGACAATGAGCAGTTCTTC. The chain recombines TRBV19 with TRBJ2-1, with 12 bases aligning to TRBD2. The CDR3 spans 15 residues. From germline, CDR1 is LNHDA and CDR2 SQIVND (reference sequence). The V gene end was trimmed by 2 bases and the J gene end by 5 bases; junction bases not matched to a gene: 1.

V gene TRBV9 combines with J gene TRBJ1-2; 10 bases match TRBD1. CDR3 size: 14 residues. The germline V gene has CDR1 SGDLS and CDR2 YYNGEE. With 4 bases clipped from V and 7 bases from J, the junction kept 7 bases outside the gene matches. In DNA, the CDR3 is TGTGCCAGCAGCCCCCGGGACAGGGGAGGTGGCTACACCTTC. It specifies CASSPRDRGGGYTF.

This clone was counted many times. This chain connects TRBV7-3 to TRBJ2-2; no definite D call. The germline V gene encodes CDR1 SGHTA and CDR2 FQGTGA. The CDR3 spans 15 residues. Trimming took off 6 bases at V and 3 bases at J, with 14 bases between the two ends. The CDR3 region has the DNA TGTGCCAGCAGGCAATTTAGAGAAGACACCGGGGAGCTGTTTTTT. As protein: CASRQFREDTGELFF.

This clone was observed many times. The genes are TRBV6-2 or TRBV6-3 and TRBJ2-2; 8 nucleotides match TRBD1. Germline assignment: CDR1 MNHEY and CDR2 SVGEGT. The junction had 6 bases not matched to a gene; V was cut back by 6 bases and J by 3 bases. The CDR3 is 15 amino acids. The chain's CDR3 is CASSLGTGDTGELFF. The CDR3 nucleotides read TGTGCCAGCAGCTTGGGGACAGGAGACACCGGGGAGCTGTTTTTT.

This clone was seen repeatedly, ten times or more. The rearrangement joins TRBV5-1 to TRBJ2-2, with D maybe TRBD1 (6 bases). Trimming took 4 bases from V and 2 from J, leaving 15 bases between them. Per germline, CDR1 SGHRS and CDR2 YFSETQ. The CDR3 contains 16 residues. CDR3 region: CASSPLAQGNTGELFF. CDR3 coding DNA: TGCGCCAGCAGCCCTCTGGCACAGGGCAACACCGGGGAGCTGTTTTTT. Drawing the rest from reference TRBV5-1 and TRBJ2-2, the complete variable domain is KAGVTQTPRYLIKTRGQQVTLSCSPISGHRSVSWYQQTPGQGLQFLFEYFSETQRNKGNFPGRFSGRQFSNSRSEMNVSTLELGDSALYLCASSPLAQGNTGELFFGEGSRLTVL.

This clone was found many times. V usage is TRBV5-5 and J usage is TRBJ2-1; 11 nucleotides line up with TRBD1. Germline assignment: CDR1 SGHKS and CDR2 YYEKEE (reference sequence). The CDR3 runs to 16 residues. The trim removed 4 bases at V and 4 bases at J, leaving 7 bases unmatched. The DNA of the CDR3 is TGTGCCAGCAGCCCAATGGACAGGGGGCTGTACAATGAGCAGTTCTTC. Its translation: CASSPMDRGLYNEQFF.

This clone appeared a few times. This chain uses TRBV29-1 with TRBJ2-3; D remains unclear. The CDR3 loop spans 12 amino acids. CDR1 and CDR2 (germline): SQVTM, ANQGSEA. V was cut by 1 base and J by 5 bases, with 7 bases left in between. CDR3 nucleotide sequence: TGCAGCGTTGAAGCACCGGGAGATACGCAGTATTTT. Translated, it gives CSVEAPGDTQYF.

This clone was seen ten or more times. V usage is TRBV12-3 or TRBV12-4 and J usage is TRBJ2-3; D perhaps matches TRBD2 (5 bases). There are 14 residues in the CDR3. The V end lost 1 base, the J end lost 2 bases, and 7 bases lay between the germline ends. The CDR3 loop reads CASSLVRATDTQYF. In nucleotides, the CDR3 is TGTGCCAGCAGTTTAGTGCGGGCCACAGATACGCAGTATTTT.

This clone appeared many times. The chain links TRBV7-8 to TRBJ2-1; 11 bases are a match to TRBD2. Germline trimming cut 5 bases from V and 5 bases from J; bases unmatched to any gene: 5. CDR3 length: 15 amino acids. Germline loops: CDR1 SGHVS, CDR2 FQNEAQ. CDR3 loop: CASSLGTSGNNEQFF. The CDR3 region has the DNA TGTGCCAGCAGCCTCGGGACTAGCGGAAACAATGAGCAGTTCTTC.

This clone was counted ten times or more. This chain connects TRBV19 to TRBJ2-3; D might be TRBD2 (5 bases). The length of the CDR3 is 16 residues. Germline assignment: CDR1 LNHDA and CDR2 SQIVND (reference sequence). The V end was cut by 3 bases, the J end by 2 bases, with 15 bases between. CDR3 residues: CASSMSGEVPTDTQYF. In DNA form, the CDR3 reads TGTGCCAGTAGTATGAGCGGCGAGGTCCCCACAGATACGCAGTATTTT.

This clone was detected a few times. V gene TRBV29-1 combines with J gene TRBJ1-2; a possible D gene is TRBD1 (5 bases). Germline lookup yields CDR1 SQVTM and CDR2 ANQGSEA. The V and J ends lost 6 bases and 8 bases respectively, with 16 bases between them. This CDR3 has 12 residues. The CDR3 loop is CSVREGRGGYTF. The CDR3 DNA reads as TGCAGCGTCCGAGAGGGTAGGGGCGGCTACACCTTC.

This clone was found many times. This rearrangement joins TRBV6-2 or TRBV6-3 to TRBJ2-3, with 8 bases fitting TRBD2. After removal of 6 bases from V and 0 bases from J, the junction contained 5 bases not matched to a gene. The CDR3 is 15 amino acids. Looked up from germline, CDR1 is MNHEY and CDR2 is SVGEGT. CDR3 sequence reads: CASSYLAGSTDTQYF. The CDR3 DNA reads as TGTGCCAGCAGCTACCTAGCGGGTAGCACAGATACGCAGTATTTT.

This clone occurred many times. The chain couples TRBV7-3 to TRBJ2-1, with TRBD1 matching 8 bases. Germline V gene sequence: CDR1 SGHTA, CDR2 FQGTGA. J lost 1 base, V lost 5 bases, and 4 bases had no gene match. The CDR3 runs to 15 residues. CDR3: CASSRTGTSYNEQFF. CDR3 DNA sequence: TGTGCCAGCAGCCGGACAGGGACGTCCTACAATGAGCAGTTCTTC.

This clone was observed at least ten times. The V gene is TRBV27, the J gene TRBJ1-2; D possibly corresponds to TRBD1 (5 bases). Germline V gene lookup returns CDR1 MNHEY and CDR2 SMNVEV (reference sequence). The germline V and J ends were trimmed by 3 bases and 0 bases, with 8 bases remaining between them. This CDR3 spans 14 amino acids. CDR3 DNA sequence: TGTGCCAGCAGTTTCGACAGAACTAACTATGGCTACACCTTC. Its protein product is CASSFDRTNYGYTF.

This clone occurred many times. DNA of the CDR3: TGTGCCATCAGTGAGCCCGGGACTAGCGGAATCGAGCAGTACTTC. Amino acids: CAISEPGTSGIEQYF. The chain uses TRBV10-3 and TRBJ2-7, with TRBD2 matching 11 bases. With V trimmed by 2 bases and J by 6 bases, 6 bases remained unmatched. CDR1 and CDR2 from the germline V gene are ENHRY and SYGVKD. This CDR3 region has 15 residues.

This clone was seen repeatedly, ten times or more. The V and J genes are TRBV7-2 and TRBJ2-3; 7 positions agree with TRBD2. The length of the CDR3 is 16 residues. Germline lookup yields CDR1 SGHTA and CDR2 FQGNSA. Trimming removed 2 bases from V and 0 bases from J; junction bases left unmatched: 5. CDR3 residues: CASSLLADASTDTQYF. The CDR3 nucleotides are TGTGCCAGCAGCTTACTAGCGGATGCTAGCACAGATACGCAGTATTTT.

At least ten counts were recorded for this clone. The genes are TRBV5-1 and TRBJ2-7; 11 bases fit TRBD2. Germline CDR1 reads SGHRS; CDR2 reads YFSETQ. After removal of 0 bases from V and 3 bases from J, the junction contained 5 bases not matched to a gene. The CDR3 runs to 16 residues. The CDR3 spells CASSLAPSGGSYEQYF. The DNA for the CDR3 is TGCGCCAGCAGCTTGGCGCCTAGCGGGGGGAGCTACGAGCAGTACTTC. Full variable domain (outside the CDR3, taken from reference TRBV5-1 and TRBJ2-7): KAGVTQTPRYLIKTRGQQVTLSCSPISGHRSVSWYQQTPGQGLQFLFEYFSETQRNKGNFPGRFSGRQFSNSRSEMNVSTLELGDSALYLCASSLAPSGGSYEQYFGPGTRLTVT.

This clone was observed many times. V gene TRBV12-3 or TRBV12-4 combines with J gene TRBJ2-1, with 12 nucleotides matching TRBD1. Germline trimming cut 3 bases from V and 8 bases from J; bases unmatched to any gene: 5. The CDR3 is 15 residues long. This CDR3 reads CASSLGGQGAYEQFF. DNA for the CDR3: TGTGCCAGCAGTTTGGGGGGACAGGGGGCCTATGAGCAGTTCTTC.

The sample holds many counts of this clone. The CDR3 sequence: CAISGQGAVSYEQYF. CDR3 sequence (DNA): TGTGCCATCAGTGGACAGGGGGCTGTTTCCTACGAGCAGTACTTC. This rearrangement joins TRBV10-3 to TRBJ2-7, with 10 bases identical to TRBD1. Germline CDR1 ENHRY, CDR2 SYGVKD. With 4 bases clipped from V and 1 base from J, the junction kept 4 bases outside the gene matches. The length of the CDR3 is 15 residues.

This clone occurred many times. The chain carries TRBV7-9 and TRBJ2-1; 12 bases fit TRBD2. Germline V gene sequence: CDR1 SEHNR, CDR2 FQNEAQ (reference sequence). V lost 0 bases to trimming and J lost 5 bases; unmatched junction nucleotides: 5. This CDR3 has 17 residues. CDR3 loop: CASSLALAGGVDNEQFF. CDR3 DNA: TGTGCCAGCAGCTTAGCACTAGCGGGAGGAGTAGACAATGAGCAGTTCTTC.

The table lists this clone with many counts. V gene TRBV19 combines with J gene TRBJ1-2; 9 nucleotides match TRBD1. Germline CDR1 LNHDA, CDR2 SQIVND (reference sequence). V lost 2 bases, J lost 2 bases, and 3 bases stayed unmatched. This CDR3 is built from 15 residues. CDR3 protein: CASSISGQGNYGYTF. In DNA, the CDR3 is TGTGCCAGTAGTATATCGGGACAGGGAAACTATGGCTACACCTTC.

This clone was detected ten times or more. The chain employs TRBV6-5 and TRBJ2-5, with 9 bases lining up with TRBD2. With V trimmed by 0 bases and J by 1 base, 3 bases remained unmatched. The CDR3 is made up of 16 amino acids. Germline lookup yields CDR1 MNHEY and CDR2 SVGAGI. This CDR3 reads CASSYSRLAAQETQYF. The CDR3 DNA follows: TGTGCCAGCAGTTACTCACGACTAGCGGCCCAAGAGACCCAGTACTTC.

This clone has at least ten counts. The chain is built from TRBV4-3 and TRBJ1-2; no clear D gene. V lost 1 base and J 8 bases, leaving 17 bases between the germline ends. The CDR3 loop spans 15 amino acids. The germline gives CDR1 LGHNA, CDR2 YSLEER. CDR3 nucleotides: TGCGCCAGCAGCCAAGGAGTTGGCAGGCTGGAAGGCTACACCTTC. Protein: CASSQGVGRLEGYTF.